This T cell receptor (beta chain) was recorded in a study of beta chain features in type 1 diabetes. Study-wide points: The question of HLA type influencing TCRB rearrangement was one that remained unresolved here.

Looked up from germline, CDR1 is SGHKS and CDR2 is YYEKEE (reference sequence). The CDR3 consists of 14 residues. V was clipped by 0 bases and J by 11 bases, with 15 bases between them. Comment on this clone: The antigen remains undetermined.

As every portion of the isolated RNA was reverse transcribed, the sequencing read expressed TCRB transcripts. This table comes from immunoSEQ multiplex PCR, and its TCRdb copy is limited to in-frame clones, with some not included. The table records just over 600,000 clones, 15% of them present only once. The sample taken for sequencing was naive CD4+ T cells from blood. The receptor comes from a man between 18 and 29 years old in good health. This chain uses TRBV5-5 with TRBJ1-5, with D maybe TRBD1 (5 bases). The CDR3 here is CASSLEGIPLTQHF. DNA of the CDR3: TGTGCCAGCAGCTTGGAGGGGATCCCGTTGACCCAGCATTTT.